The rows below give T cell receptor beta chains drawn from one sample of a study of CD8+ T cells in alopecia areata. Sequencing was performed with immunoSEQ multiplex PCR; in TCRdb, only in-frame clones are kept and a portion is missing. The top ten hold 15% of the sample, which has tens of thousands of clones, about 30% seen once. Here the sequenced sample was CD8+ T cells sorted from blood, taken at week 4, from a patient treated with tofacitinib. The receptors here all came from a human donor with alopecia areata. The CDR3 runs from the conserved cysteine through the conserved F or W. The order of the fields is V gene, clone size, D gene, J gene, CDR3 protein, CDR3 DNA. D genes are given only for firm matches. Part of the rows lack a size; the others show once, few, many or a class for expanded clones.

v_call: TRBV29-1
clone_size: few
d_call: TRBD2
j_call: TRBJ2-6
cdr3_aa: CSEKTSGSLSGANVLTF
cdr3_nt: TGCAGCGAAAAGACTAGCGGGAGCCTCTCTGGGGCCAACGTCCTGACTTTC

v_call: TRBV2
clone_size: NA
d_call: NA
j_call: TRBJ2-3
cdr3_aa: CASSDPGTDTQYF
cdr3_nt: TGTGCCAGCAGTGACCCGGGAACAGATACGCAGTATTTT

v_call: TRBV25-1
clone_size: NA
d_call: NA
j_call: TRBJ2-7
cdr3_aa: CASTPSGDEQYF
cdr3_nt: TGTGCCAGCACCCCCTCCGGGGACGAGCAGTACTTC

v_call: TRBV29-1
clone_size: NA
d_call: TRBD2
j_call: TRBJ2-3
cdr3_aa: CSVLGIAGATDTQYF
cdr3_nt: TGCAGCGTTCTAGGGATAGCGGGAGCTACAGATACGCAGTATTTT

v_call: TRBV7-9
clone_size: once
d_call: NA
j_call: TRBJ1-2
cdr3_aa: CASSPGRGEGYTF
cdr3_nt: TGTGCCAGCAGCCCGGGAAGGGGGGAAGGCTACACCTTC

v_call: TRBV7-9
clone_size: few
d_call: NA
j_call: TRBJ2-2
cdr3_aa: CASSHTGGELFF
cdr3_nt: TGTGCCAGCAGCCACACCGGAGGGGAGCTGTTTTTT

v_call: TRBV13
clone_size: NA
d_call: TRBD2
j_call: TRBJ2-3
cdr3_aa: CASSFGREMEADTQYF
cdr3_nt: TGTGCCAGCAGCTTCGGGCGGGAGATGGAGGCAGATACGCAGTATTTT

v_call: TRBV27
clone_size: NA
d_call: NA
j_call: TRBJ2-7
cdr3_aa: CASSFSRSGEQYF
cdr3_nt: TGTGCCAGCAGTTTCAGCCGTAGCGGCGAGCAGTACTTC

v_call: TRBV13
clone_size: few
d_call: NA
j_call: TRBJ2-7
cdr3_aa: CASSTRRGTYEQYF
cdr3_nt: TGTGCCAGCAGCACAAGACGGGGTACCTACGAGCAGTACTTC

v_call: TRBV7-9
clone_size: few
d_call: NA
j_call: TRBJ2-3
cdr3_aa: CASSHQQDTQYF
cdr3_nt: TGTGCCAGCAGTCACCAGCAAGATACGCAGTATTTT

v_call: TRBV29-1
clone_size: NA
d_call: NA
j_call: TRBJ2-7
cdr3_aa: CSVSVQGGEQYF
cdr3_nt: TGCAGCGTTAGTGTTCAGGGTGGCGAGCAGTACTTC

v_call: TRBV23-1
clone_size: NA
d_call: NA
j_call: TRBJ2-6
cdr3_aa: CASSQSLPNVLTF
cdr3_nt: TGCGCCAGCAGTCAATCGTTACCCAACGTCCTGACTTTC

v_call: TRBV28
clone_size: many
d_call: TRBD2
j_call: TRBJ2-1
cdr3_aa: CARWSSGIYNEQFF
cdr3_nt: TGTGCCAGGTGGTCGAGCGGGATATACAATGAGCAGTTCTTC

v_call: TRBV7-9
clone_size: NA
d_call: TRBD2
j_call: TRBJ2-1
cdr3_aa: CASSPRGGDNEQFF
cdr3_nt: TGTGCCAGCAGCCCTCGCGGGGGGGACAATGAGCAGTTCTTC

v_call: TRBV2
clone_size: few
d_call: NA
j_call: TRBJ2-1
cdr3_aa: CASSSPLTGNEQFF
cdr3_nt: TGTGCCAGCAGTTCCCCCCTAACGGGGAATGAGCAGTTCTTC

v_call: TRBV2
clone_size: NA
d_call: NA
j_call: TRBJ2-2
cdr3_aa: CASRLAPTGELFF
cdr3_nt: TGTGCCAGCAGACTAGCACCAACCGGGGAGCTGTTTTTT

v_call: TRBV29-1
clone_size: few
d_call: NA
j_call: TRBJ2-3
cdr3_aa: CSVERGSTDTQYF
cdr3_nt: TGCAGCGTTGAGAGAGGGTCCACAGATACGCAGTATTTT

v_call: TRBV29-1
clone_size: NA
d_call: TRBD2
j_call: TRBJ2-3
cdr3_aa: CSVEDPVGGGTDTQYF
cdr3_nt: TGCAGCGTTGAAGATCCGGTGGGAGGGGGCACAGATACGCAGTATTTT

v_call: TRBV29-1
clone_size: few
d_call: TRBD1
j_call: TRBJ2-5
cdr3_aa: CSVEARGQEETQYF
cdr3_nt: TGCAGCGTTGAAGCACGAGGACAGGAAGAGACCCAGTACTTC

v_call: TRBV29-1
clone_size: few
d_call: TRBD2
j_call: TRBJ2-5
cdr3_aa: CSVEKVGGTSGKETQYF
cdr3_nt: TGCAGCGTTGAAAAGGTGGGCGGGACTAGCGGAAAAGAGACCCAGTACTTC

v_call: TRBV2
clone_size: NA
d_call: NA
j_call: TRBJ1-2
cdr3_aa: CASESQGGVENGYTF
cdr3_nt: TGTGCCAGCGAGTCGCAGGGAGGCGTCGAAAACGGCTACACCTTC

v_call: TRBV5-1
clone_size: NA
d_call: NA
j_call: TRBJ2-1
cdr3_aa: CACEVKNEQFF
cdr3_nt: TGCGCATGTGAGGTGAAGAATGAGCAGTTCTTC

v_call: TRBV11-2
clone_size: few
d_call: TRBD2
j_call: TRBJ2-3
cdr3_aa: CASRQHGEGDTQYF
cdr3_nt: TGTGCCAGCAGACAACACGGGGAGGGAGATACGCAGTATTTT

v_call: TRBV6-1
clone_size: NA
d_call: NA
j_call: TRBJ2-1
cdr3_aa: CASRAEDNEQFF
cdr3_nt: TGTGCCAGCAGGGCGGAAGACAATGAGCAGTTCTTC

v_call: TRBV9
clone_size: NA
d_call: TRBD1
j_call: TRBJ2-3
cdr3_aa: CASSVEGAGADTQYF
cdr3_nt: TGTGCCAGCAGCGTAGAGGGGGCGGGCGCAGATACGCAGTATTTT

v_call: TRBV19
clone_size: few
d_call: TRBD1
j_call: TRBJ1-5
cdr3_aa: CASSIPGTAWNQPQHF
cdr3_nt: TGTGCCAGTAGTATTCCCGGGACAGCCTGGAATCAGCCCCAGCATTTT

v_call: TRBV29-1
clone_size: few
d_call: NA
j_call: TRBJ2-1
cdr3_aa: CSVERTEYNEQFF
cdr3_nt: TGCAGCGTTGAGAGGACTGAGTACAATGAGCAGTTCTTC

v_call: TRBV7-3
clone_size: NA
d_call: TRBD2
j_call: TRBJ2-1
cdr3_aa: CASSVSGRADNEQFF
cdr3_nt: TGTGCCAGCAGTGTCAGCGGGAGGGCCGACAATGAGCAGTTCTTC

v_call: TRBV6-5
clone_size: NA
d_call: NA
j_call: TRBJ2-5
cdr3_aa: CATGVYRETQYF
cdr3_nt: TGTGCCACCGGGGTCTACCGGGAGACCCAGTACTTC

v_call: TRBV9
clone_size: NA
d_call: NA
j_call: TRBJ2-2
cdr3_aa: CASSHFTGELFF
cdr3_nt: TGTGCCAGCAGCCATTTCACCGGGGAGCTGTTTTTT

v_call: TRBV29-1
clone_size: NA
d_call: NA
j_call: TRBJ2-5
cdr3_aa: CSVLKETQYF
cdr3_nt: TGCAGCGTCCTTAAGGAGACCCAGTACTTC

v_call: TRBV9
clone_size: NA
d_call: NA
j_call: TRBJ2-3
cdr3_aa: CASSVDTDTQYF
cdr3_nt: TGTGCCAGCAGCGTAGATACAGATACGCAGTATTTT

v_call: TRBV7-9
clone_size: few
d_call: NA
j_call: TRBJ2-7
cdr3_aa: CASSSPGTLGYEQYF
cdr3_nt: TGTGCCAGCAGCTCCCCGGGGACCCTGGGGTACGAGCAGTACTTC

v_call: TRBV30
clone_size: NA
d_call: NA
j_call: TRBJ1-2
cdr3_aa: CAWSVGYRQYGYGYTF
cdr3_nt: TGTGCCTGGAGTGTAGGGTATCGGCAATACGGCTATGGCTACACCTTC

v_call: TRBV29-1
clone_size: few
d_call: NA
j_call: TRBJ2-1
cdr3_aa: CSVKIYEQFF
cdr3_nt: TGCAGCGTTAAGATCTATGAGCAGTTCTTC

v_call: TRBV11-2
clone_size: few
d_call: NA
j_call: TRBJ1-1
cdr3_aa: CASSLDLYRNTEAFF
cdr3_nt: TGTGCCAGCAGCTTAGATCTCTACAGGAACACTGAAGCTTTCTTT

v_call: TRBV6-5
clone_size: NA
d_call: TRBD1
j_call: TRBJ2-2
cdr3_aa: CASSGQGRTGELFF
cdr3_nt: TGTGCCAGCAGCGGACAGGGTAGGACCGGGGAGCTGTTTTTT

v_call: TRBV29-1
clone_size: NA
d_call: NA
j_call: TRBJ2-3
cdr3_aa: CSVVPRASTDTQYF
cdr3_nt: TGCAGCGTTGTGCCCAGGGCTAGCACAGATACGCAGTATTTT

v_call: TRBV15
clone_size: few
d_call: NA
j_call: TRBJ2-6
cdr3_aa: CATSRVGANVLTF
cdr3_nt: TGTGCCACCAGCAGAGTTGGGGCCAACGTCCTGACTTTC

v_call: TRBV6-1
clone_size: many
d_call: TRBD1
j_call: TRBJ2-5
cdr3_aa: CASRRQGAWETQYF
cdr3_nt: TGTGCCAGCAGGCGACAGGGGGCTTGGGAGACCCAGTACTTC

v_call: TRBV4-1
clone_size: NA
d_call: NA
j_call: TRBJ1-1
cdr3_aa: CASSQEIGRKRNTEAFF
cdr3_nt: TGCGCCAGCAGCCAAGAGATCGGCAGAAAAAGGAACACTGAAGCTTTCTTT

v_call: TRBV2
clone_size: NA
d_call: NA
j_call: TRBJ2-6
cdr3_aa: CASSEGYTGLGF
cdr3_nt: TGTGCCAGCAGTGAAGGGTACACCGGATTGGGTTTC

v_call: TRBV7-6
clone_size: NA
d_call: TRBD1
j_call: TRBJ2-7
cdr3_aa: CASSLGQGVYEQYF
cdr3_nt: TGTGCCAGCAGCTTGGGACAGGGGGTCTACGAGCAGTACTTC

v_call: TRBV7-9
clone_size: few
d_call: NA
j_call: TRBJ2-5
cdr3_aa: CASSLKETQYF
cdr3_nt: TGTGCCAGCAGCTTAAAAGAGACCCAGTACTTC

v_call: TRBV7-9
clone_size: few
d_call: TRBD2
j_call: TRBJ2-1
cdr3_aa: CASSRYGLAGGANEQFF
cdr3_nt: TGTGCCAGCAGCCGATATGGACTAGCGGGAGGGGCCAATGAGCAGTTCTTC

v_call: TRBV30
clone_size: NA
d_call: NA
j_call: TRBJ2-7
cdr3_aa: CAWMGEDGEKSYEQYF
cdr3_nt: TGTGCCTGGATGGGGGAGGACGGAGAAAAATCCTACGAGCAGTACTTC